Shown below are 11 T cell receptor beta chains from a single sample sequenced in a study of T cell clonality in common variable immunodeficiency. Regarding the study as a whole: Reportedly, TCR beta sequences from common variable immunodeficiency showed fewer deletions and N-nucleotide insertions.

Measured with immunoSEQ multiplex PCR; TCRdb has only the in-frame clones, and not every one. The repertoire shows nearly 20,000 clones, none seen only once; the top ten take over 2%. These receptors have no identified antigens. Sequencing was carried out using peripheral blood mononuclear cells. These receptors were collected from a human donor with common variable immunodeficiency.

This clone was seen many times. The read is 3 residues too short to cover the CDR3 end, so that end is filled in from the germline J gene. The gene calls are TRBV3-1 (or the pseudogene TRBV3-2) and TRBJ2-7, with 8 bases that match TRBD1. Germline V gene sequence: CDR1 LGHDT, CDR2 YNNKEL (reference sequence). The CDR3 runs 16 residues. The ends lost 4 bases at V and 3 bases at J; junction bases unmatched: 11. The CDR3 reads CASSPDWDRPVYEQYF. CDR3 DNA, as far as it was read: TGTGCCAGCAGCCCGGACTGGGACAGGCCCGTCTACGAG.

By sample fraction, this clone is medium-sized. Read coverage stops 3 residues before the CDR3 terminus; the germline J gene supplies the remainder. The genes are TRBV11-2 and TRBJ1-1; 7 bases fit TRBD1. Germline V lookup: CDR1 SGHAT, CDR2 FQNNGV. The CDR3 is made up of 14 amino acids. V lost 6 bases, J lost 5 bases, and 9 bases stayed unmatched. The CDR3 bases that were read are TGTGCCAGCAGTTTTGGACAGGAACGAACTGAA. It specifies CASSFGQERTE. The full CDR3 sequence reads CASSFGQERTEAFF.

This clone was detected ten times or more. With the read ending 3 residues before the CDR3 end, the germline J gene is used to fill in that end. The J gene is TRBJ2-1, the V gene TRBV5-1, with TRBD2 as a possible D gene (6 bases). The CDR3 contains 13 residues. The germline gives CDR1 SGHRS, CDR2 YFSETQ. The V end lost 3 bases, the J end lost 5 bases, and 9 bases lay between the germline ends. The CDR3 bases that were read are TGCGCCAGCAGCTCCGGGGGTCACAATGAG. Its translation is CASSSGGHNE. The entire CDR3 protein reads CASSSGGHNEQFF.

This clone was observed many times. The CDR3 goes on 3 residues after the read ends, and that part is filled in from the germline J gene. The chain couples TRBV5-4 to TRBJ1-2; D is undetermined. With 4 bases removed from V and 6 bases from J, the gap between germline ends came to 10 bases. The germline gives CDR1 SGHNT, CDR2 YYREEE (reference sequence). The CDR3 sequence is 12 residues long. Here the CDR3 reads CASSRMRDGYTF. The DNA read from the CDR3 is TGTGCCAGCAGCCGGATGCGGGATGGC.

This clone was found many times. The read stops 3 residues short of the end of the CDR3; the missing end is completed from the germline J gene. This chain uses TRBV7-3 with TRBJ2-1; 9 nucleotides line up with TRBD2. CDR3 length: 16 amino acids. Germline V gene sequence: CDR1 SGHTA, CDR2 FQGTGA. V gave up 3 bases and J gave up 6 bases; unmatched junction bases: 9. The sequenced part of the CDR3 DNA is TGTGCCAGCAGCTTTCCAGGGGCGGGAGGGCTCAATGAG. Amino acids: CASSFPGAGGLNE. The CDR3 reads in full as CASSFPGAGGLNEQFF.

This clone was counted at least ten times. CDR3 in amino acids: CSARDWTSGSNEQFF. The sequenced CDR3 bases are TGCAGTGCTAGGGATTGGACTAGCGGGAGCAATGAG. The rearrangement links TRBV20-1 to TRBJ2-1; TRBD2 aligns across 13 bases. The DNA ends 3 residues before the CDR3 does, and the rest of the CDR3 is filled in from the germline J gene. Germline V lookup: CDR1 DFQATT, CDR2 SNEGSKA (reference sequence). V lost 3 bases to trimming and J lost 6 bases; unmatched junction nucleotides: 5. The CDR3 loop spans 15 amino acids.

This clone was recorded a few times. The CDR3 end falls 3 residues outside the read, so it is completed with the germline J gene. The rearrangement uses TRBV2 and TRBJ2-5; 11 nucleotides line up with TRBD1. Germline CDR1 is SNHLY and CDR2 is FYNNEI. The CDR3 length is 14 residues. The CDR3 sequence is CASRLGQGVDTQYF. CDR3 DNA, as far as it was read: TGTGCCAGCAGGCTGGGACAGGGGGTGGACACC.

In its sample, this clone ranks as medium-sized. The read ends 3 residues early relative to the CDR3; the germline J gene fills the gap. The V gene is TRBV5-1, the J gene TRBJ1-6; D remains unclear. CDR3 length equals 14 residues. Trimming took 4 bases from V and 9 from J, leaving 14 bases between them. Germline assignment: CDR1 SGHRS and CDR2 YFSETQ. The CDR3 spells CASSLEGYSSPLHF. The sequenced CDR3 bases are TGCGCCAGCAGCCTGGAGGGCTACTCTTCACCC.

By share, this clone counts as medium-sized. From the germline J gene comes the end of the CDR3, since the read stops 3 residues before it. The chain uses TRBV7-3 and TRBJ1-1; D may be TRBD1 (6 bases). Trimming shortened V by 1 base and J by 4 bases, and 16 bases separated the two germline ends. Germline V gene sequence: CDR1 SGHTA, CDR2 FQGTGA. This CDR3 is 16 amino acids long. CDR3 residues: CASSLSPVGTSTEAFF. The sequenced CDR3 bases are TGTGCCAGCAGCTTAAGTCCAGTGGGGACAAGCACTGAA.

Worth noting for this clone: The read terminates 3 residues before the CDR3 end, so the remaining end is supplied by the germline J gene. The V gene is TRBV2, the J gene TRBJ1-2; D call uncertain. The germline V gene has CDR1 SNHLY and CDR2 FYNNEI. The V and J ends lost 4 bases and 0 bases respectively, with 9 bases between them. This CDR3 region has 14 residues. The CDR3 region is CASSVGRTNYGYTF. The sequenced part of the CDR3 DNA is TGTGCCAGCAGTGTTGGCAGAACTAACTATGGC.

In its sample, this clone was seen many times. The read finishes 3 residues shy of the CDR3 end, and the germline J gene is used to complete it. The chain couples TRBV7-9 to TRBJ1-2; D not resolved. Per the germline V gene, CDR1 is SEHNR and CDR2 is FQNEAQ (reference sequence). CDR3 size: 13 residues. CDR3 DNA (partial): TGTGCCAGCAGCCCCGCTACAACGGGGGGC. This codes for CASSPATTGG. The CDR3 as a whole reads CASSPATTGGYTF.